What follows are 21 T cell receptor beta chains derived from one specimen sequenced in a study of cytomegalovirus exposure and HLA in healthy donors. PCR employed 60 Vbeta and 13 Jbeta primers. Clones were read by immunoSEQ multiplex PCR, and TCRdb kept only the in-frame ones, dropping some. The data hold about 140,000 clones, with roughly 80% observed a single time. Sequences were obtained from PBMCs. The receptors were sampled from a man aged 35 to 55 in good health and CMV-seronegative.

The chain uses TRBV2 and TRBJ1-1; D ambiguous. From germline, CDR1 is SNHLY and CDR2 FYNNEI. The ends were cut back, 4 bases at V and 1 base at J, with 13 bases in the middle. The CDR3 spans 15 residues. The CDR3: CASSGGELWNTEAFF. In nucleotides, the CDR3 is TGTGCCAGCAGTGGCGGTGAGCTTTGGAACACTGAAGCTTTCTTT.

For the CDR3, the DNA is TGTGCCAGCAGCTTACAGGGGGCCGGATACACTGAAGCTTTCTTT. As protein: CASSLQGAGYTEAFF. This chain uses TRBV7-2 with TRBJ1-1, with 8 bases aligning to TRBD1. Losses at the gene ends were 2 bases for V and 3 bases for J; bases not matched to a gene: 5. Germline CDR1 reads SGHTA; CDR2 reads FQGNSA. The CDR3 runs 15 residues.

The chain carries TRBV19 and TRBJ2-2; D call uncertain. Germline loops: CDR1 LNHDA, CDR2 SQIVND (reference sequence). The V and J ends lost 5 bases and 2 bases respectively, with 9 bases between them. This CDR3 is 14 amino acids long. For the CDR3, the DNA is TGTGCCAGTAGTCGGTCGCGTAACACCGGGGAGCTGTTTTTT. It specifies CASSRSRNTGELFF.

The chain carries TRBV7-8 and TRBJ1-3; D may be TRBD1 (5 bases). CDR3 size: 14 residues. V lost 3 bases to trimming and J lost 0 bases, with 6 bases between them. Germline V gene data show CDR1 as SGHVS and CDR2 as FQNEAQ. CDR3 nucleotides: TGTGCCAGCAGCTTTCAGGGCTCTGGAAACACCATATATTTT. Its protein is CASSFQGSGNTIYF.

The chain couples TRBV29-1 to TRBJ2-5, with D possibly matching TRBD1 (6 bases). Trimming took off 6 bases at V and 4 bases at J, with 12 bases between the two ends. The CDR3 totals 12 residues. Germline assignment: CDR1 SQVTM and CDR2 ANQGSEA. CDR3 sequence: CSVLQGSETQYF. The CDR3 DNA reads as TGCAGCGTGCTACAGGGATCAGAGACCCAGTACTTC.

This chain uses TRBV5-1 with TRBJ1-5; D may be TRBD1 (5 bases). V lost 4 bases, J lost 2 bases, and 13 bases lay in between. The CDR3 runs to 15 residues. Germline lookup yields CDR1 SGHRS and CDR2 YFSETQ. CDR3 region: CASSLEGARNQPQHF. CDR3 coding DNA: TGCGCCAGCAGCCTTGAAGGGGCTCGCAATCAGCCCCAGCATTTT.

The rearrangement joins TRBV27 to TRBJ2-7, with D possibly matching TRBD2 (5 bases). Between the trimmed V and J ends, which lost 6 bases and 4 bases, there was a span of 16 bases. This CDR3 region has 14 residues. The V gene's germline CDR1 is MNHEY and CDR2 SMNVEV (reference sequence). DNA for the CDR3: TGTGCCAGCAGCCCCCTTGGACTGATGTACGAGCAGTACTTC. It is translated as CASSPLGLMYEQYF.

This clone was observed a handful of times. The chain uses TRBV19 and TRBJ1-2; TRBD1 might be the D (6 bases). This CDR3 is 15 amino acids long. Germline CDR1 LNHDA, CDR2 SQIVND (reference sequence). V lost 3 bases and J lost 7, with 18 bases in between. CDR3 in amino acids: CASSIITGTFGGYTF. The CDR3 region has the DNA TGTGCCAGTAGTATCATTACAGGGACCTTCGGTGGCTACACCTTC.

The J gene is TRBJ1-2, the V gene TRBV4-2, with D unclear. Germline V gene sequence: CDR1 LGHNA, CDR2 YNFKEQ. The CDR3 covers 12 residues. Trimming left V 4 bases short and J 3 bases short, with 6 bases between. As DNA, the CDR3 is TGTGCCAGCAGCCTGCGTCACTATGGCTACACCTTC. Protein: CASSLRHYGYTF.

This clone appeared a single time. The chain uses TRBV5-6 and TRBJ1-2; 10 bases line up with TRBD1. Germline values: CDR1 SGHDT, CDR2 YYEEEE. V shed 0 bases, J shed 2 bases, and the junction held 1 base outside the gene matches. This CDR3 is 15 amino acids long. CDR3 loop: CASSLGQGANYGYTF. The CDR3 DNA sequence: TGTGCCAGCAGCTTGGGACAGGGGGCGAACTATGGCTACACCTTC. Complete variable domain (other parts from reference TRBV5-6 and TRBJ1-2): DAGVTQSPTHLIKTRGQQVTLRCSPKSGHDTVSWYQQALGQGPQFIFQYYEEEERQRGNFPDRFSGHQFPNYSSELNVNALLLGDSALYLCASSLGQGANYGYTFGSGTRLTVV.

The V call is TRBV5-6, the J call TRBJ1-2; 12 nucleotides align to TRBD1. V gave up 3 bases and J gave up 3 bases; unmatched junction bases: 3. Per germline, CDR1 SGHDT and CDR2 YYEEEE. The CDR3 covers 15 residues. The CDR3 DNA sequence: TGTGCCAGCAGCTCTAGGGACAGGGGGCACTATGGCTACACCTTC. This encodes CASSSRDRGHYGYTF.

V is TRBV6-6 and J is TRBJ2-7; D is unclear. Trimming removed 0 bases from V and 3 bases from J, with 9 bases in between. CDR3 length: 14 amino acids. Germline CDR1 reads MNHNY; CDR2 reads SVGAGI (reference sequence). The CDR3 protein is CASSYSGQNYEQYF. CDR3 DNA sequence: TGTGCCAGCAGTTACTCGGGCCAGAACTACGAGCAGTACTTC.

This CDR3 is CASSDSDHGYGYTF. Written as DNA, the CDR3 is TGTGCCAGCAGCGACTCCGACCATGGGTATGGCTACACCTTC. The chain carries TRBV7-9 and TRBJ1-2; no reliable D call. CDR3 length: 14 amino acids. Trimming stripped 5 bases from V and 5 bases from J, with 15 bases between. CDR1 SEHNR and CDR2 FQNEAQ come from the germline V gene (reference sequence).

The chain joins TRBV7-6 to TRBJ2-4, with D uncertain. The V and J ends lost 5 bases and 1 base respectively, with 3 bases between them. From germline, CDR1 is SGHVS and CDR2 FNYEAQ. The CDR3 contains 12 residues. The CDR3 spells CASSPAKNIQYF. The DNA for the CDR3 is TGTGCCAGCAGCCCGGCCAAAAACATTCAGTACTTC. The entire variable domain, with the rest obtained from reference TRBV7-6 and TRBJ2-4, is as follows: GAGVSQSPRYKVTKRGQDVALRCDPISGHVSLYWYRQALGQGPEFLTYFNYEAQQDKSGLPNDRFSAERPEGSISTLTIQRTEQRDSAMYRCASSPAKNIQYFGAGTRLSVL.

The V call is TRBV6-5, the J call TRBJ2-2, with TRBD1 matching over 8 bases. V trimming: 6 bases; J trimming: 2 bases; junction bases outside the gene matches: 5. From germline, CDR1 is MNHEY and CDR2 SVGAGI. The CDR3 length is 15 residues. The CDR3 sequence: CASREDRANTGELFF. CDR3 nucleotide sequence: TGTGCCAGCAGGGAGGACAGGGCCAACACCGGGGAGCTGTTTTTT.

This clone was observed a single time. The chain couples TRBV27 to TRBJ2-1, with 7 bases that match TRBD1. The CDR3 is 16 amino acids. The V segment lost 3 bases and the J segment 1 base; nucleotides outside the gene matches: 6. Germline V CDR1 and CDR2: MNHEY, SMNVEV (reference sequence). The CDR3 loop is CASSFTLTGSYNEQFF. CDR3 nucleotide sequence: TGTGCCAGCAGTTTTACCCTGACAGGGTCCTACAATGAGCAGTTCTTC.

This chain links TRBV18 with TRBJ2-1; TRBD1 matches at 7 bases. CDR3 length equals 14 residues. Unmatched junction bases numbered 5, after V lost 0 bases and J lost 9 bases. Germline CDR1 reads KGHSH; CDR2 reads LQKENI. CDR3 nucleotide sequence: TGTGCCAGCTCACCACCGTTTAGGACAGGTGAGCAGTTCTTC. Translated: CASSPPFRTGEQFF.

This chain uses TRBV15 with TRBJ1-1, with D possibly TRBD1 on 6 matching bases. CDR3 size: 15 residues. Between the trimmed V and J ends, which lost 8 bases and 0 bases, there was a span of 16 bases. Germline CDR1 is LNHNV and CDR2 is YYDKDF (reference sequence). The CDR3 DNA follows: TGTGCCACCTCTAGGGGGGGGCTAGTGAACACTGAAGCTTTCTTT. It codes for CATSRGGLVNTEAFF.

V and J are TRBV27 and TRBJ1-4; D gene ambiguous. This CDR3 has 16 amino acids. V lost 3 bases, J lost 0 bases, and 11 bases lay in between. In germline, CDR1 is MNHEY, CDR2 SMNVEV (reference sequence). CDR3 bases: TGTGCCAGCAGTTTGGAACAGCAAGCAACTAATGAAAAACTGTTTTTT. It encodes CASSLEQQATNEKLFF.

This chain links TRBV5-1 with TRBJ2-3, with D unclear. Germline loops: CDR1 SGHRS, CDR2 YFSETQ. The CDR3 has 13 amino acids. Trimming stripped 4 bases from V and 3 bases from J, with 9 bases between. The CDR3: CASSEALTDTQYF. DNA for the CDR3: TGCGCCAGCAGCGAAGCCCTGACAGATACGCAGTATTTT.

The rearrangement joins TRBV7-2 to TRBJ2-7; a weak D match, TRBD2 (5 bases). The CDR3 length is 16 residues. Germline lookup yields CDR1 SGHTA and CDR2 FQGNSA. Between the trimmed V and J ends, which lost 5 bases and 4 bases, there was a span of 21 bases. CDR3 residues: CASSPAGNPIFYEQYF. The DNA for the CDR3 is TGTGCCAGCAGCCCGGCCGGGAACCCGATCTTTTACGAGCAGTACTTC.